Listed below are T cell receptor beta chains from one sample, sequenced in a study of OX40 agonist ivuxolimab in advanced cancers. Sequencing was performed with immunoSEQ multiplex PCR; in TCRdb, only in-frame clones are kept and a portion is missing. The sample lists 65,000 to 90,000 clones, around nine tenths occurring once. Sequencing used CD4+ or CD8+ T cells sorted from blood, obtained in a trial of the OX40 agonist ivuxolimab. The receptors were sampled from an adult with an advanced solid tumor such as melanoma, head and neck, liver or kidney cancer. CDR3s include the opening cysteine and the closing phenylalanine or tryptophan. The D gene is left open where the match is weak. Rows may omit the clone size; those that give it use once, few, many or a size class.

v_call	clone_size	d_call	j_call	cdr3_aa	cdr3_nt
TRBV5-1	.	.	TRBJ2-1	CASSKGEVLHNEQFF	TGCGCCAGCAGCAAAGGGGAGGTCCTCCACAATGAGCAGTTCTTC
TRBV19	.	.	TRBJ2-2	CASSIKGSNTGELFF	TGTGCCAGTAGTATCAAAGGGAGTAACACCGGGGAGCTGTTTTTT
TRBV4-1	.	.	TRBJ2-5	CASSRKSEETQYF	TGCGCCAGCAGCCGAAAGAGCGAAGAGACCCAGTACTTC
TRBV7-3	.	TRBD1	TRBJ2-5	CASSPQGSWTQYF	TGTGCCAGCAGCCCACAGGGGAGTTGGACCCAGTACTTC
TRBV5-6	.	.	TRBJ2-7	CASSYAQGRDEQYF	TGTGCCAGCAGCTACGCCCAGGGGAGGGACGAGCAGTACTTC
TRBV25-1	.	.	TRBJ2-7	CASSEIRRHEQYF	TGTGCCAGCAGTGAAATCCGGCGCCACGAGCAGTACTTC
TRBV15	.	.	TRBJ2-7	CATSRDPWYEQYF	TGTGCCACCAGCAGAGATCCTTGGTACGAGCAGTACTTC
TRBV27	.	TRBD2	TRBJ2-1	CASMLGTSVYNEQFF	TGTGCCAGCATGCTGGGGACTAGCGTATACAATGAGCAGTTCTTC
TRBV28	.	TRBD2	TRBJ2-1	CASRSVSGRAYNEQFF	TGTGCCAGCAGGTCGGTGAGCGGGAGGGCCTACAATGAGCAGTTCTTC
TRBV29-1	.	TRBD1	TRBJ1-1	CSVPGQGGLSTEAFF	TGCAGCGTTCCGGGACAGGGAGGATTGAGCACTGAAGCTTTCTTT
TRBV7-9	.	TRBD2	TRBJ2-1	CASSLGSGGSYNEQFF	TGTGCCAGCAGCTTAGGTAGCGGGGGGTCCTACAATGAGCAGTTCTTC
TRBV7-2	.	.	TRBJ1-4	CASSLDRRSEKLFF	TGTGCCAGCAGCTTAGATCGAAGAAGCGAAAAACTGTTTTTT
TRBV6-1	.	.	TRBJ2-3	CASSESGTYSTDTQYF	TGTGCCAGCAGTGAATCCGGGACATACAGCACAGATACGCAGTATTTT
TRBV5-4	.	TRBD1	TRBJ2-7	CASSLDWTGMNEQYF	TGTGCCAGCAGCTTGGATTGGACAGGGATGAACGAGCAGTACTTC
TRBV10-1	.	.	TRBJ2-3	CASRDPPDDTQYF	TGCGCCAGCAGGGACCCCCCAGACGATACGCAGTATTTT
TRBV2	few	.	TRBJ2-2	CASSERAAANTGELFF	TGTGCCAGCAGTGAGAGGGCGGCCGCGAACACCGGGGAGCTGTTTTTT
TRBV28	.	.	TRBJ2-5	CASSSLWGGTQYF	TGTGCCAGCAGTTCACTTTGGGGTGGGACCCAGTACTTC
TRBV6-1	.	.	TRBJ2-2	CASSEGLANTGELFF	TGTGCCAGCAGTGAAGGGCTGGCAAACACCGGGGAGCTGTTTTTT
TRBV10-3	.	TRBD2	TRBJ2-1	CAISGPGSGRAGYNEQFF	TGTGCCATCAGTGGCCCCGGGAGCGGGAGGGCCGGGTACAATGAGCAGTTCTTC
TRBV18	.	.	TRBJ2-7	CASSTGTGGIYEQYF	TGTGCCAGCTCCACTGGGACTGGCGGGATCTACGAGCAGTACTTC
TRBV18	.	.	TRBJ2-7	CASSPSPGPTYEQYF	TGTGCCAGCTCACCTTCCCCGGGGCCGACCTACGAGCAGTACTTC
TRBV6-5	.	.	TRBJ1-1	CASSYVQVSGTEAFF	TGTGCCAGCAGTTACGTTCAAGTGTCGGGCACTGAAGCTTTCTTT
TRBV25-1	.	.	TRBJ2-7	CASKGLGGSYEQYF	TGTGCCAGCAAAGGGCTGGGCGGATCCTACGAGCAGTACTTC
TRBV19	.	TRBD1	TRBJ1-2	CASSGRGRVYGYTF	TGTGCCAGTAGTGGAAGGGGGCGCGTCTATGGCTACACCTTC
TRBV4-3	.	TRBD2	TRBJ2-2	CASSQEGLAGGPVGELFF	TGCGCCAGCAGCCAAGAGGGGCTAGCGGGAGGGCCCGTCGGGGAGCTGTTTTTT
TRBV19	few	.	TRBJ1-2	CASSMGVDYGYTF	TGTGCCAGTAGTATGGGGGTCGACTATGGCTACACCTTC
TRBV4-3	.	.	TRBJ2-1	CASSQDAGSSYNEQFF	TGCGCCAGCAGCCAAGATGCAGGGAGCTCCTACAATGAGCAGTTCTTC
TRBV11-2	.	TRBD1	TRBJ2-7	CASSRTGGAVPLEQYF	TGTGCCAGCAGCCGGACAGGGGGCGCGGTACCTTTGGAGCAGTACTTC
TRBV7-2	.	.	TRBJ1-5	CASSAQGSGNQPQHF	TGTGCCAGCAGCGCACAGGGTAGCGGCAATCAGCCCCAGCATTTT
TRBV28	few	.	TRBJ2-7	CASSLELYEQYF	TGTGCCAGCAGTTTAGAACTTTACGAGCAGTACTTC
TRBV5-1	once	.	TRBJ2-5	CASSLGTAQETQYF	TGCGCCAGCAGCTTGGGGACAGCTCAAGAGACCCAGTACTTC
TRBV16	.	.	TRBJ1-1	CASSRSSRVLNTEAFF	TGTGCCAGCAGCCGCTCGAGCAGGGTTTTGAACACTGAAGCTTTCTTT
TRBV19	.	TRBD1	TRBJ2-7	CASSLRTGAYEQYF	TGTGCCAGTAGCCTCCGGACAGGGGCCTACGAGCAGTACTTC
TRBV4-2	few	.	TRBJ2-7	CASSQDVTYEQYF	TGTGCCAGCAGCCAAGATGTAACCTACGAGCAGTACTTC
TRBV10-3	.	TRBD2	TRBJ2-1	CAIRPGLAGVREQFF	TGTGCCATCAGACCGGGACTAGCGGGAGTCCGTGAGCAGTTCTTC
TRBV7-2	.	.	TRBJ2-2	CASSFGNGASTGELFF	TGTGCCAGCAGCTTTGGCAACGGCGCAAGCACCGGGGAGCTGTTTTTT
TRBV19	.	.	TRBJ1-4	CASSTLRSSEKLFF	TGTGCCAGTAGTACTTTACGGTCATCTGAAAAACTGTTTTTT
TRBV11-2	.	TRBD2	TRBJ2-1	CASSKRRAGASYNEQFF	TGTGCCAGCAGCAAAAGACGAGCGGGAGCGTCCTACAATGAGCAGTTCTTC
TRBV28	once	TRBD1	TRBJ2-7	CASSPGGKGYEQYF	TGTGCCAGCAGCCCAGGGGGTAAGGGATACGAGCAGTACTTC
TRBV19	.	.	TRBJ2-7	CASSIRRGPYEQYF	TGTGCCAGTAGTATTCGGAGGGGGCCCTACGAGCAGTACTTC
TRBV2	.	.	TRBJ2-5	CASKEASARGETQYF	TGTGCCAGCAAGGAGGCGTCCGCCCGGGGGGAGACCCAGTACTTC
TRBV5-4	.	.	TRBJ2-5	CASSLPRGSQETQYF	TGTGCCAGCAGCCTCCCCAGGGGCTCTCAAGAGACCCAGTACTTC
TRBV6-1	.	.	TRBJ2-2	CASSIDRSGTGELFF	TGTGCCAGCAGTATCGACAGGTCGGGCACCGGGGAGCTGTTTTTT